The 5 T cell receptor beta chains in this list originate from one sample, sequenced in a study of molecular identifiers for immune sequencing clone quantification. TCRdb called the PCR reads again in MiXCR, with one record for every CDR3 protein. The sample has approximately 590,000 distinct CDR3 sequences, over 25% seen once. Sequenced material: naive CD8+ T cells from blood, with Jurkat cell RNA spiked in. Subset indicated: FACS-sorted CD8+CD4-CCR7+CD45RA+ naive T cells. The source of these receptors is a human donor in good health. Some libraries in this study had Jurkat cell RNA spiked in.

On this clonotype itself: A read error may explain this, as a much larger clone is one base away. CDR3: CSVKNTTSYEQYF. CDR3 DNA: TGCAGCGTTAAAAACACAACCTCCTACGAGCAGTACTTC. The chain couples TRBV29-1 to TRBJ2-7, with D unresolved. CDR1 is SQVTM and CDR2 is ANQGSEA in the germline V gene. This CDR3 comprises 13 residues. V was pared by 5 bases and J by 0 bases, with 11 bases between.

The CDR3: CASSPGLLLTEAFF. CDR3 nucleotide sequence: TGTGCCAGCAGTCCGGGACTCTTGTTGACTGAAGCTTTCTTT. The V gene is TRBV27, the J gene TRBJ1-1; tentative D call: TRBD1 (5 bases). The CDR3 loop spans 14 amino acids. Trimming cost V 5 bases and J 5 bases, with 15 bases left between them. Germline CDR1 reads MNHEY; CDR2 reads SMNVEV (reference sequence).

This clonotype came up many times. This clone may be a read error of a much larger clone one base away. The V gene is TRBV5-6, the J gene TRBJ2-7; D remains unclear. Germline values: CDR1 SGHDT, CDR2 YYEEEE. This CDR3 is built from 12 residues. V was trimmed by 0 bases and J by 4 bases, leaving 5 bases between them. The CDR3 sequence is CASSLEEYEQYF. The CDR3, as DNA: TGTGCCAGCAGCTTGGAGGAATACGAGCAGTACTTC. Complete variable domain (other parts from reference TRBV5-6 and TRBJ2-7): DAGVTQSPTHLIKTRGQQVTLRCSPKSGHDTVSWYQQALGQGPQFIFQYYEEEERQRGNFPDRFSGHQFPNYSSELNVNALLLGDSALYLCASSLEEYEQYFGPGTRLTVT.

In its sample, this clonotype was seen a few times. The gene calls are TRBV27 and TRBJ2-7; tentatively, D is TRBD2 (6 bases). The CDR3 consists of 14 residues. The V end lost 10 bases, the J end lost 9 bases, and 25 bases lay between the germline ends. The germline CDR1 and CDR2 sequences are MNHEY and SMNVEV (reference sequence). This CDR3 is CATRGTDYPLGQYF. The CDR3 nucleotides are TGTGCCACCCGGGGAACGGACTACCCATTGGGGCAGTACTTC.

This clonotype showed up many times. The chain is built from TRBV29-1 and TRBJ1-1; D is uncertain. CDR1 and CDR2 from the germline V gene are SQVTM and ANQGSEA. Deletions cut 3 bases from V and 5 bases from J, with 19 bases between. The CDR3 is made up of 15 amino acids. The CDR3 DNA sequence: TGCAGCGTTGACCACATCGGGAGTTTAACAACTGAAGCTTTCTTT. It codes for CSVDHIGSLTTEAFF. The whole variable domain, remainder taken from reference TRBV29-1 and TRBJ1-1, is SAVISQKPSRDICQRGTSLTIQCQVDSQVTMMFWYRQQPGQSLTLIATANQGSEATYESGFVIDKFPISRPNLTFSTLTVSNMSPEDSSIYLCSVDHIGSLTTEAFFGQGTRLTVV.